The next 13 T cell receptor beta chains were all read from a single sample in a study of shared clonotypes between healthy human individuals. The protocol was immunoSEQ multiplex PCR, while the TCRdb copy is restricted to in-frame clones and leaves out a portion. There are approximately 2,000,000 clones in the sample; 80% to 95% occur only once, and about 0.36% lies in the top ten. The sequenced sample was naive CD4+ T cells from PBMCs. Subset of the sample: CD45RA+ positively selected. The receptors derive from a man between 18 and 35 years old in good health. Some clones in this sample may be carry-over from other donors' samples.

This chain uses TRBV10-3 with TRBJ1-5, with no clear D. The CDR3 is 14 residues long. The germline CDR1 and CDR2 sequences are ENHRY and SYGVKD. Trimming removed 0 bases at V and 8 bases at J, with 11 bases between. This chain's CDR3 is CAISESTSGEPQHF. The CDR3 bases are TGTGCCATCAGTGAGTCTACCTCCGGCGAGCCCCAGCATTTT.

This rearrangement joins TRBV14 to TRBJ1-2; TRBD1 aligns across 7 bases. The CDR3 has 14 residues. The junction had 5 bases not matched to a gene; V was cut back by 4 bases and J by 3 bases. The germline gives CDR1 SGHDN, CDR2 FVKESK. The CDR3 DNA reads as TGTGCCAGCAGCCTTCGGGACAGCTACTATGGCTACACCTTC. It yields the protein CASSLRDSYYGYTF.

The chain combines TRBV7-9 with TRBJ2-7, with no clear D. Germline CDR1 reads SEHNR; CDR2 reads FQNEAQ (reference sequence). Trimming removed 6 bases at V and 0 bases at J, with 15 bases between. The CDR3 runs 15 residues. The CDR3, as DNA: TGTGCCAGCAGTCCGACCCCACAGTTCTCCTACGAGCAGTACTTC. It translates to CASSPTPQFSYEQYF.

This rearrangement joins TRBV7-8 to TRBJ2-3; D is perhaps TRBD1 (5 bases). This CDR3 spans 15 amino acids. Germline lookup yields CDR1 SGHVS and CDR2 FQNEAQ. Trimming pared 5 bases from V and 0 bases from J, leaving 12 bases between. The CDR3 spells CASSLRTSSTDTQYF. The CDR3 region has the DNA TGTGCCAGCAGCCTACGGACAAGCAGCACAGATACGCAGTATTTT.

The V call is TRBV25-1, the J call TRBJ2-1, with a weak D call TRBD2 (6 bases). The V end was cut by 5 bases, the J end by 7 bases, with 18 bases between. The germline gives CDR1 MGHDK, CDR2 SYGVNS. The CDR3 loop spans 15 amino acids. CDR3 bases: TGTGCCAGCAGTCTGGACGGGAGTATGGTTAATGAGCAGTTCTTC. It encodes CASSLDGSMVNEQFF.

The rearrangement links TRBV7-8 to TRBJ2-1; possibly TRBD1 or TRBD2 for D (7 bases each). Germline assignment: CDR1 SGHVS and CDR2 FQNEAQ. The CDR3 contains 15 residues. Trimming stripped 5 bases from V and 3 bases from J, with 14 bases between. CDR3 DNA: TGTGCCAGCAGCGCAGGGGGGGGAATCTACAATGAGCAGTTCTTC. It translates to CASSAGGGIYNEQFF.

The rearrangement uses TRBV11-3 and TRBJ2-2; D gene uncertain. Looked up from germline, CDR1 is SGHNT and CDR2 is YENEEA. The V and J ends lost 1 base and 0 bases respectively, with 6 bases between them. CDR3 length: 15 amino acids. The CDR3 bases are TGTGCCAGCAGCTTAGGGCTCGCGAACACCGGGGAGCTGTTTTTT. Amino acid sequence: CASSLGLANTGELFF.

The V call is TRBV5-1, the J call TRBJ2-1, with a possible D match to TRBD2 (6 bases). The CDR3 sequence is 15 residues long. The ends were cut back, 2 bases at V and 6 bases at J, with 15 bases in the middle. The germline V gene has CDR1 SGHRS and CDR2 YFSETQ. The CDR3 DNA sequence: TGCGCCAGCAGCTTTAGGTCCGGGAGTGTCAATGAGCAGTTCTTC. It encodes CASSFRSGSVNEQFF. Drawing the rest from reference TRBV5-1 and TRBJ2-1, the complete variable domain is KAGVTQTPRYLIKTRGQQVTLSCSPISGHRSVSWYQQTPGQGLQFLFEYFSETQRNKGNFPGRFSGRQFSNSRSEMNVSTLELGDSALYLCASSFRSGSVNEQFFGPGTRLTVL.

This clone was detected only a few times. The chain employs TRBV29-1 and TRBJ1-1; D is undetermined. This CDR3 is built from 13 residues. Germline V gives CDR1 SQVTM, CDR2 ANQGSEA. V was trimmed by 5 bases and J by 1 base, leaving 11 bases between them. The CDR3 loop is CSVKNPTNTEAFF. DNA of the CDR3: TGCAGCGTTAAGAATCCCACGAACACTGAAGCTTTCTTT.

J is TRBJ2-7 and V is TRBV5-1; the match to TRBD1 covers 8 bases. J gave up 5 bases and V 3 bases, and 4 bases lay outside the gene matches. The germline CDR1 and CDR2 sequences are SGHRS and YFSETQ. There are 13 residues in the CDR3. The CDR3 DNA follows: TGCGCCAGCAGCTCGGACAGGGCCCACGAGCAGTACTTC. Translation: CASSSDRAHEQYF.

In the case of this clone: The same CDR3 is also encoded by other DNA sequences in this sample. The chain couples TRBV5-1 to TRBJ2-7; 8 bases map to TRBD1. The V gene end was trimmed by 4 bases and the J gene end by 5 bases; junction bases not matched to a gene: 2. This CDR3 spans 12 amino acids. From germline, CDR1 is SGHRS and CDR2 YFSETQ. The CDR3 nucleotides are TGCGCCAGCAGCACGGACAGGGACGAGCAGTACTTC. Amino acid sequence: CASSTDRDEQYF.

A note on this clone: This same CDR3 is encoded by further DNA sequences in the sample. V and J are TRBV20-1 and TRBJ2-7, with 8 bases identical to TRBD1. The CDR3 spans 11 residues. Trimming at V came to 7 bases and at J to 1 base, leaving 0 bases not matched to a gene. Germline V gives CDR1 DFQATT, CDR2 SNEGSKA (reference sequence). The CDR3 loop reads CSGQGSYEQYF. The CDR3 DNA reads TGCAGTGGACAGGGGTCCTACGAGCAGTACTTC.

This sequence joins TRBV6-5 and TRBJ2-1; D gene ambiguous. Trimming left V 7 bases short and J 0 bases short, with 10 bases between. The CDR3 spans 14 residues. The germline V gene encodes CDR1 MNHEY and CDR2 SVGAGI. CDR3 sequence (DNA): TGTGCCAGCACCGGGCACAGCTCCTACAATGAGCAGTTCTTC. Protein product: CASTGHSSYNEQFF.